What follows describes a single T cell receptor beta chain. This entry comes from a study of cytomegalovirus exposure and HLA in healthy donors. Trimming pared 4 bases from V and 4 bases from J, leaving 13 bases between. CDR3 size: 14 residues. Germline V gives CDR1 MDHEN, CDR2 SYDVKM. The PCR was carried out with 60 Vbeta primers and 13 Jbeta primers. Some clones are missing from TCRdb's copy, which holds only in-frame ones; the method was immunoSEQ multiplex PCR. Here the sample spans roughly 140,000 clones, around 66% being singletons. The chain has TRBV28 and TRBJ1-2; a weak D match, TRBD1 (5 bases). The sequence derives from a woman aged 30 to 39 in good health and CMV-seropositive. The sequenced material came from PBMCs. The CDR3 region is CASSSGTNIYGYTF. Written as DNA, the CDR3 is TGTGCCAGCAGTTCCGGGACTAACATCTATGGCTACACCTTC.